The subject of this entry is one TCR beta chain. Its matching antigen is unknown. Trimming took 6 bases from V and 13 from J; bases not matched to a gene: 6. The CDR3 length is 11 residues. The germline V gene encodes CDR1 MNHNS and CDR2 SASEGT. Clones were read by immunoSEQ multiplex PCR, and TCRdb kept only the in-frame ones, dropping some. Here the sample spans 150,000 to 200,000 clones, 86% being singletons. The sample originates from a study of cytomegalovirus exposure and HLA in healthy donors. General study points: A few chains linked to CMV were shown in vitro to be specific for CMV antigens. Researchers counted about 150 TCR beta chains as cytomegalovirus-associated.

J is TRBJ1-2 and V is TRBV6-1, with 9 positions matching TRBD1. Sequencing was carried out using PBMCs. The sequence derives from a woman aged 18-29 years in good health and CMV-seronegative. DNA for the CDR3: TGTGCCAGCAGGGGACAGGGTCCGTGCACCTTC. This encodes CASRGQGPCTF.